These 9 T cell receptor beta chains were all obtained from the same sample, sequenced in a study of regulatory T cells in long-lasting Graves disease. The TCR beta library used iRepertoire HTBI primers with Arm-PCR amplification of CDR3. TCRdb reprocessed the multiplex PCR reads via MiXCR and lists one record per CDR3 protein. The sample yields approximately 390,000 distinct CDR3 sequences, roughly 16% seen once. The sample's time point: newly diagnosed GD, antithyroid drugs for less than 3 months. Scientists built the TCR library using RNA that was extracted from PBMCs. This same sample was also taken into another study, of T cells in Graves' hyperthyroidism and ophthalmopathy.

Specimen: peripheral blood mononuclear cells (PBMCs), collected at new diagnosis, from a patient treated with antithyroid drugs. The receptors shown here come from a woman under 30 with Graves disease.

V is TRBV27 and J is TRBJ1-1; D is ambiguous. The CDR3 has 14 amino acids. With 7 bases removed from V and 1 base from J, the gap between germline ends came to 13 bases. Germline loops: CDR1 MNHEY, CDR2 SMNVEV (reference sequence). The CDR3 loop reads CASKEGRTNTEAFF. In DNA form, the CDR3 reads TGTGCCAGCAAGGAAGGACGTACGAACACTGAAGCTTTCTTT.

This clonotype was recorded at least ten times. CDR3 nucleotide sequence: TGCAGTGCTAGAGGGGGGGACAGGGCGTACTACGAGCAGTACTTC. Its protein is CSARGGDRAYYEQYF. The chain links TRBV20-1 to TRBJ2-7; the match to TRBD1 covers 9 bases. Germline CDR1 and CDR2: DFQATT and SNEGSKA (reference sequence). CDR3 size: 15 residues. The V gene end was trimmed by 1 base and the J gene end by 3 bases; junction bases not matched to a gene: 7.

This clonotype has a count of ten or more. V and J are TRBV6-1 and TRBJ2-7; D call uncertain. The CDR3 is 12 residues long. V was cut by 7 bases and J by 3 bases, with 10 bases left in between. Germline V gene sequence: CDR1 MNHNS, CDR2 SASEGT. The CDR3 sequence: CASTGPYYEQYF. CDR3 DNA sequence: TGTGCCAGCACCGGCCCCTACTACGAGCAGTACTTC.

The chain has TRBV19 and TRBJ1-1, with TRBD1 as a possible D gene (5 bases). Looked up from germline, CDR1 is LNHDA and CDR2 is SQIVND (reference sequence). This CDR3 is 14 amino acids long. V was shortened by 5 bases and J by 4 bases, with 14 bases between the two germline ends. Here the CDR3 reads CASSLAIGGTEAFF. DNA for the CDR3: TGTGCCAGTAGTTTGGCCATCGGGGGCACTGAAGCTTTCTTT.

This clonotype was detected a few times. The gene calls are TRBV9 and TRBJ1-1; D call uncertain. Germline V CDR1 and CDR2: SGDLS, YYNGEE. The V end was cut by 0 bases, the J end by 4 bases, with 10 bases between. CDR3 length equals 14 residues. CDR3 residues: CASSVGHAATEAFF. The CDR3 DNA sequence: TGTGCCAGCAGCGTAGGGCACGCAGCCACTGAAGCTTTCTTT.

This clonotype was seen repeatedly, ten times or more. An end of the junction differs from the germline gene, which may be a read error. The rearrangement links TRBV5-1 to TRBJ1-2; D not certain. Germline V lookup: CDR1 SGHRS, CDR2 YFSETQ. This CDR3 is 13 amino acids long. The CDR3 sequence: CASSLQEGYGYTF. The DNA for the CDR3 is TGTGCCAGCAGCCTCCAGGAGGGCTATGGCTACACCTTC.

This clonotype was counted only a few times. V is TRBV3-1 and J is TRBJ1-2, with a weak D call TRBD1 (6 bases). The CDR3 sequence is 14 residues long. CDR1 and CDR2 from the germline V gene are LGHDT and YNNKEL (reference sequence). V lost 2 bases and J lost 4, with 11 bases in between. CDR3 residues: CASSQQGLGYGYTF. CDR3 coding DNA: TGTGCCAGCAGCCAACAGGGGCTTGGCTATGGCTACACCTTC. The complete variable domain, with remaining parts taken from reference TRBV3-1 and TRBJ1-2, reads DTAVSQTPKYLVTQMGNDKSIKCEQNLGHDTMYWYKQDSKKFLKIMFSYNNKELIINETVPNRFSPKSPDKAHLNLHINSLELGDSAVYFCASSQQGLGYGYTFGSGTRLTVV.

In the case of this clonotype: The junction does not match germline at one end; this may be a read error. The rearrangement links TRBV4-1 to TRBJ2-3, with TRBD2 identical over 9 bases. This CDR3 region has 17 residues. The germline gives CDR1 MGHRA, CDR2 YSYEKL. This CDR3 reads CARSQDLASGGTDTQYF. The CDR3 nucleotides read TGCGCCCGCAGCCAAGATCTGGCTAGCGGGGGCACAGATACGCAGTATTTT.

The rearrangement joins TRBV5-1 to TRBJ2-6, with D hard to call. Trimming took 4 bases from V and 3 from J, leaving 11 bases between them. CDR1 and CDR2 (germline): SGHRS, YFSETQ. This CDR3 has 15 amino acids. The CDR3 loop reads CASSQQPSGANVLTF. The CDR3 nucleotides are TGCGCCAGCAGCCAACAGCCCAGTGGGGCCAACGTCCTGACTTTC.